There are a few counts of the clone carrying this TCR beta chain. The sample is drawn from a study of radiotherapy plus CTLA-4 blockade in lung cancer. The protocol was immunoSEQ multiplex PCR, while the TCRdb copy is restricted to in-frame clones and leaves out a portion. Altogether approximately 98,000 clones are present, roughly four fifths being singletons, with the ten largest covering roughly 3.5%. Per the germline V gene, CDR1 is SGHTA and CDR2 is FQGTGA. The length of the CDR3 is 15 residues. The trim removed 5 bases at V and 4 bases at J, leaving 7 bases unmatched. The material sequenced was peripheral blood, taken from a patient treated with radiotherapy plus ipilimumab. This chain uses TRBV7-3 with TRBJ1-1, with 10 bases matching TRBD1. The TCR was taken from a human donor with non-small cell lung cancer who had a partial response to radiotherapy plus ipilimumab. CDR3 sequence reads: CASSPTGGFGTEAFF. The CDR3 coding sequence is TGTGCCAGCAGCCCGACAGGGGGCTTCGGCACTGAAGCTTTCTTT.